These T cell receptor beta chains were read from a single sample in a study of OX40 agonist ivuxolimab in advanced cancers. This table comes from immunoSEQ multiplex PCR, and its TCRdb copy is limited to in-frame clones, with some not included. Of around 56,000 clones listed, roughly 86% were seen once; the top ten hold 11%. The sequenced sample was CD4+ or CD8+ T cells sorted from blood, obtained in a trial of the OX40 agonist ivuxolimab. Receptor source: an adult with an advanced solid tumor such as melanoma, head and neck, liver or kidney cancer. Both conserved end residues are part of each CDR3. Size is omitted from some rows. Given values are once, few, many or a class for expanded clones.

>TRBJ2-7|TRBV7-6|-
CASSLRQSYEQYF
>TRBJ1-3|TRBV6-1|-
CASSTGTHSGNTIYF
>TRBJ1-2|TRBV5-4|-
CASSRQGFGDGYTF
>TRBJ2-3|TRBV19|-
CASSIVFEFGGKHPSTDTQYF
>TRBJ2-1|TRBV7-6|-
CASSSREVTYNEQFF
>TRBJ2-1|TRBV7-2|-
CASSGLASYNEQFF
>TRBJ1-5|TRBV19|-
CAGSIDSRGWGQPQHF
>TRBJ2-3|TRBV28|-
CASSPTGATDTQYF
>TRBJ2-7|TRBV9|-
CASSPPGTKYEQYF
>TRBJ1-1|TRBV5-4|-
CASSSDTGDTEAFF
>TRBJ2-3|TRBV4-1|-
CASSQVGGADTQYF
>TRBJ2-5|TRBV7-9|-
CASSLGQQLAGDQETQYF
>TRBJ1-4|TRBV19|-
CASSDPGQGDEKLFF
>TRBJ1-2|TRBV5-1|-
CASSAEQGRLDYFNGYTF
>TRBJ2-2|TRBV7-6|-
CASSLASSGSRTGELFF
>TRBJ2-2|TRBV30|-
CAWSVMGGGELFF
>TRBJ2-1|TRBV2|-
CASSVLRGQGTYNEQFF
>TRBJ2-7|TRBV7-3|once
CASSLTAGASYEQYF
>TRBJ2-1|TRBV7-9|-
CASSWEWGADNEQFF
>TRBJ2-3|TRBV28|-
CASSLYGTYSSTDTQYF
>TRBJ1-5|TRBV21-1|-
CASSHTGGDQPQHF
>TRBJ2-5|TRBV14|-
CASSQDRGYQETQYF
>TRBJ2-7|TRBV5-1|once
CASSLGLASYEQYF
>TRBJ2-5|TRBV20-1|-
CSARLVETQYF
>TRBJ1-4|TRBV27|few
CASSLTAPSEKLFF
>TRBJ2-5|TRBV28|-
CASTLRDTGTQETQYF
>TRBJ1-4|TRBV4-1|-
CASSQDGGGDEKLFF
>TRBJ2-5|TRBV19|-
CASSSGQSQETQYF
>TRBJ1-5|TRBV4-2|-
CASSQVADGNQPQHF
>TRBJ1-5|TRBV25-1|-
CASSEGFNQPQHF
>TRBJ2-5|TRBV28|-
CASSALEHPETQYF
>TRBJ2-7|TRBV27|-
CASSLWGRAYEQYF
>TRBJ2-7|TRBV13|-
CASSSRRADYEQYF
>TRBJ2-7|TRBV28|-
CASTSVGQYEQYF
>TRBJ2-5|TRBV15|-
CATSSNQETQYF
>TRBJ2-1|TRBV11-2|-
CASSFPGVSYNEQFF
>TRBJ1-1|TRBV7-9|once
CASSLEGRGEAFF
>TRBJ2-5|TRBV4-1|-
CASSQGSEAWETQYF
>TRBJ2-5|TRBV28|-
CASRQGVGETQYF
>TRBJ2-2|TRBV6-5|-
CASSYTDGWRGGELFF
>TRBJ1-2|TRBV4-1|-
CASSQDPATTPNPNYGYTF
>TRBJ1-2|TRBV11-2|-
CASSLDAGVIYGYTF
>TRBJ2-5|TRBV28|-
CASSLRAEGFQYF
>TRBJ1-1|TRBV27|-
CASSHGTPQGEAFF
>TRBJ1-1|TRBV11-2|-
CAIQQGTEAFF
>TRBJ2-2|TRBV5-1|-
CASSLAAGRKTGELFF
>TRBJ2-1|TRBV25-1|once
CASSDHSSYNEQFF
>TRBJ2-3|TRBV4-3|-
CASSPTGQGFTDTQYF
>TRBJ2-1|TRBV7-2|once
CASSGSDSYNEQFF
>TRBJ1-1|TRBV7-5|-
CASSPEKAFF
>TRBJ2-5|TRBV27|-
CASGLPMETQYF
>TRBJ1-1|TRBV7-8|-
CASNRPTGGMNTEAFF
>TRBJ2-1|TRBV27|-
CASSKGALHEQFF
>TRBJ1-1|TRBV27|-
CASSLSPLGDTEAFF